The 15 T cell receptor beta chains below were found in one sample sequenced in a study of siplizumab effects on memory and regulatory T cells. Sequencing was performed with immunoSEQ multiplex PCR; in TCRdb, only in-frame clones are kept and a portion is missing. The sample has more than 95,000 clones, approximately 94% seen once. Sequencing input: non-Treg CD4+ T cells sorted from blood. The receptor set was obtained from a human donor in good health.

The gene calls are TRBV11-2 and TRBJ1-1; TRBD1 might be the D (5 bases). The germline gives CDR1 SGHAT, CDR2 FQNNGV. This CDR3 region has 15 residues. V was trimmed by 2 bases and J by 0 bases, leaving 10 bases between them. The CDR3 DNA reads as TGTGCCAGCAGCTTACCCGGGACCTTGAACACTGAAGCTTTCTTT. Translated: CASSLPGTLNTEAFF.

The chain uses TRBV18 and TRBJ2-5; TRBD1 or TRBD2 may be the D gene (5 bases each). CDR1 and CDR2 (germline): KGHSH, LQKENI. V was pared by 3 bases and J by 5 bases, with 13 bases between. This CDR3 comprises 14 residues. The CDR3 loop reads CASSPPGTVETQYF. In DNA form, the CDR3 reads TGTGCCAGCTCACCTCCCGGGACGGTTGAGACCCAGTACTTC.

J is TRBJ1-2 and V is TRBV6-1; perhaps TRBD1 as D (6 bases). The V end lost 7 bases, the J end lost 3 bases, and 15 bases lay between the germline ends. Germline CDR1 MNHNS, CDR2 SASEGT. This CDR3 comprises 14 residues. The chain's CDR3 is CASNPTGSDYGYTF. For the CDR3, the DNA is TGTGCCAGCAATCCTACAGGGTCTGACTATGGCTACACCTTC.

The chain is built from TRBV2 and TRBJ2-1; TRBD2 aligns across 11 bases. With V trimmed by 6 bases and J by 9 bases, 10 bases remained unmatched. The CDR3 is 15 amino acids. Germline assignment: CDR1 SNHLY and CDR2 FYNNEI. CDR3 in amino acids: CASSRNSGGVPEQFF. The CDR3 bases are TGTGCCAGCAGCCGGAATAGCGGGGGGGTTCCTGAGCAGTTCTTC.

This clone was seen once. The chain has TRBV6-6 and TRBJ1-1, with TRBD1 matching 7 bases. Germline CDR1 is MNHNY and CDR2 is SVGAGI (reference sequence). Germline trimming cut 5 bases from V and 6 bases from J; bases unmatched to any gene: 6. This CDR3 has 13 residues. The CDR3 sequence: CASSATGEAEAFF. The DNA for the CDR3 is TGTGCCAGCAGTGCAACAGGGGAGGCTGAAGCTTTCTTT.

The rearrangement joins TRBV2 to TRBJ1-2, with unresolved D. With 4 bases removed from V and 4 bases from J, the gap between germline ends came to 16 bases. Germline V gene data show CDR1 as SNHLY and CDR2 as FYNNEI. The CDR3 has 15 residues. CDR3 DNA sequence: TGTGCCAGCAGTGGCAGCAGGACGGTTACCTATGGCTACACCTTC. Protein: CASSGSRTVTYGYTF.

The genes are TRBV7-8 and TRBJ2-3, with D unresolved. V lost 4 bases and J 3 bases, leaving 5 bases between the germline ends. CDR3 length equals 12 residues. Per the germline V gene, CDR1 is SGHVS and CDR2 is FQNEAQ. This CDR3 reads CASSSATDTQYF. The CDR3 DNA follows: TGTGCCAGCAGCTCGGCGACAGATACGCAGTATTTT.

The V call is TRBV2, the J call TRBJ2-2, with 12 bases fitting TRBD1. CDR1 is SNHLY, CDR2 FYNNEI, per germline. V was clipped by 6 bases and J by 7 bases; unmatched bases: 6. The CDR3 is 15 amino acids. The CDR3 nucleotides read TGTGCCAGCAGCCCCGGGACAGGGGGCATCGGGGAGCTGTTTTTT. Amino acids: CASSPGTGGIGELFF. The full variable domain, in which reference TRBV2 and TRBJ2-2 provide the parts outside the CDR3, is EPEVTQTPSHQVTQMGQEVILRCVPISNHLYFYWYRQILGQKVEFLVSFYNNEISEKSEIFDDQFSVERPDGSNFTLKIRSTKLEDSAMYFCASSPGTGGIGELFFGEGSRLTVL.

The count of this clone is one. The J gene is TRBJ2-3, the V gene TRBV19; 7 bases agree with TRBD2. V shed 0 bases and J 7 bases; nucleotides not matched to a gene: 7. In germline, CDR1 is LNHDA, CDR2 SQIVND (reference sequence). This CDR3 has 15 residues. In DNA, the CDR3 is TGTGCCAGTAGTATAGATTCGACTAGCTTATATACGCAGTATTTT. Residues: CASSIDSTSLYTQYF.

The CDR3 region is CASSPVLAEQYF. The DNA of the CDR3 is TGTGCCAGCAGCCCCGTGCTAGCCGAGCAGTACTTC. The chain links TRBV7-9 to TRBJ2-7; possibly TRBD2 for D (5 bases). This CDR3 has 12 amino acids. V was cut by 5 bases and J by 6 bases, with 11 bases left in between. The germline V gene has CDR1 SEHNR and CDR2 FQNEAQ (reference sequence).

This clone occurred once. The chain couples TRBV5-1 to TRBJ1-1; D is undetermined. The V gene's germline CDR1 is SGHRS and CDR2 YFSETQ. This CDR3 region has 11 residues. V lost 4 bases to trimming and J lost 1 base, with 2 bases between them. The CDR3 nucleotides read TGCGCCAGCAGCACGAACACTGAAGCTTTCTTT. It codes for CASSTNTEAFF.

The chain couples TRBV6-1 to TRBJ1-1; D is unclear. Trimming took 7 bases from V and 7 from J, leaving 16 bases between them. This CDR3 is 13 amino acids long. The germline gives CDR1 MNHNS, CDR2 SASEGT. CDR3 sequence (DNA): TGTGCCAGCAACCTCGGGAGTGACCTTGAAGCTTTCTTT. It is translated as CASNLGSDLEAFF.

Here the CDR3 DNA reads TGTGCCAGCAGTTTGATACTTGGGGACACTGAAGCTTTCTTT. This encodes CASSLILGDTEAFF. The chain employs TRBV27 and TRBJ1-1; D gene ambiguous. V gave up 3 bases and J gave up 3 bases, with 11 bases separating them. Looked up from germline, CDR1 is MNHEY and CDR2 is SMNVEV (reference sequence). The CDR3 extends over 14 amino acids.

The chain recombines TRBV15 with TRBJ2-2, with TRBD1 identical over 9 bases. CDR1 is LNHNV and CDR2 is YYDKDF in the germline V gene (reference sequence). The junction had 7 bases not matched to a gene; V was cut back by 6 bases and J by 5 bases. CDR3 size: 15 residues. Written as DNA, the CDR3 is TGTGCCACCAGTCGGACAGGGGATTTAACCGGGGAGCTGTTTTTT. Protein sequence: CATSRTGDLTGELFF.

The chain links TRBV5-4 to TRBJ2-5; possibly TRBD2 for D (6 bases). Germline loops: CDR1 SGHNT, CDR2 YYREEE (reference sequence). Trimming pared 2 bases from V and 5 bases from J, leaving 10 bases between. CDR3 length: 13 residues. The CDR3 DNA reads as TGTGCCAGCAGCTTCTCGGGAGAGGAGACCCAGTACTTC. Residues: CASSFSGEETQYF.